This TCR beta chain originates from a study of T cell clonality in common variable immunodeficiency. This clone was recorded many times. With the read ending 3 residues before the CDR3 end, the germline J gene is used to fill in that end. CDR3 length: 15 amino acids. CDR1 is GTSNPN, CDR2 SVGIG, per germline (reference sequence). V trimming: 3 bases; J trimming: 0 bases; junction bases outside the gene matches: 5. The table came from immunoSEQ multiplex PCR; TCRdb's copy has only in-frame clones and leaves some out. The sample contains approximately 52,000 clones, none of them singletons. The clonotype originates from a person between 18 and 69 years old in good health. This chain joins TRBV30 and TRBJ1-5; 7 nucleotides align to TRBD1. The sequenced sample was peripheral blood mononuclear cells. CDR3 residues: CAWSRQGVSNQPQHF. The sequenced CDR3 bases are TGTGCCTGGAGCAGACAGGGAGTTAGCAATCAGCCC.